The following is a T cell receptor (beta chain) sequence with its context. The target antigen is unknown. This entry belongs to a study of vaccination effects on CD4 cells after COVID-19. General study points: Convalescent patients were scarce, and early post-infection timepoints were absent. In the late period after vaccination, infection- and vaccine-induced clones contracted markedly.

The CDR3 runs 14 residues. Trimming shortened V by 5 bases and J by 10 bases, and 20 bases separated the two germline ends. The germline V gene has CDR1 MNHEY and CDR2 SVGAGI. Before sequencing, viral peptide pools were used by the ViraFEST assay to expand antigen-specific CD4+ T cells. Around day 10 of culture, CD4+ T cells were separated out. Each person got two doses of an mRNA SARS-CoV-2 vaccine, BNT162b2 or mRNA-1273. Nucleocapsid antibody tests were negative, and the vaccine recipients had no prior SARS-CoV-2 infection. On days 3 and 7, fresh IL-2 medium replaced half the medium. Some clones are missing from TCRdb's copy, which holds only in-frame ones; the method was immunoSEQ multiplex PCR. The data contain tens of thousands of clones, around two thirds of them seen just once; the ten biggest clones take up approximately 1.5%.

The sequence came from a human donor who received a COVID-19 vaccine. V and J are TRBV6-5 and TRBJ1-2; weak D call: TRBD1 (5 bases). Sequenced here: CD4+ T cells from PBMCs cultured with HCoV-229E spike peptides, sampled after COVID-19 vaccination. CDR3 sequence: CASSPRRVWIDYTF. CDR3 DNA: TGTGCCAGCAGTCCCCGCAGGGTCTGGATCGACTACACCTTC.